This TCR beta chain was recorded in a study of cytomegalovirus exposure and HLA in healthy donors (dated by TCRdb to the late 2010s). For context, the study as a whole: In an earlier analysis of 587 of the donors, around 300 Gb of sequence data and 90 million to 120 million unique TCR beta sequences from about 179 million T cells were reported. An early release covering roughly 640 HLA-typed donors comprised about 300 gigabases of sequencing data and tens of millions of unique TCR sequences. Every discovery cohort repertoire had been produced on one sequencing platform. About 5 DR-DQ haplotypes were handled as single units for association and clustering, since linkage in the cohort was strong. The later analysis used no new phenotypic data to find candidate immune exposures, relying instead on TCR beta sequences and their occurrence across donors. Across 398 genotyped donors of the cohort, an average of about 240,000 unique TCR beta nucleotide sequences per donor were sequenced, and roughly 18% of those sequences were non-productive. A later genetic analysis used genome-wide SNP genotypes for 398 of the 666 donors, treating that subset as a discovery cohort. Among the roughly 380 genotyped donors, around 79% belonged to the genetic ancestry cluster associated with self-reported Caucasian donors. Class I and class II HLA loci were covered by the typing at four-digit resolution. The study combined high-throughput TCR immunosequencing, statistical association of individual TCRs with disease status, and machine learning to predict cytomegalovirus infection status. The study profiled the T cell repertoires of more than 500 subjects by immunosequencing and related them to cytomegalovirus serostatus. To decide whether each TCR beta V gene segment behaved as functional or pseudogenic, an earlier analysis of 587 of the donors relied on high-throughput TCR beta sequencing. The number of donors typed differed by locus, with roughly 629-640 for A, B, C, DRB1 and DQB1, more than 500 for DQA1, 606 for DPA1, and some 450 for DPB1. Besides the first cohort of roughly 640 subjects, a separate validation cohort made up of over 100 different subjects was used. A later analysis re-examined previously published TCR beta repertoires from over 500 donors and added high-resolution HLA genotyping to investigate patterns of TCR occurrence. The study aimed to test whether cataloging public T cell receptors could reveal signatures of past pathogen exposure. Donor age, sex, ethnicity and CMV serostatus were compiled together with the repertoire data.

A remark on this clone: The antigen it binds to is not known. The sample holds no much larger clone one base away, and base qualities are not on file.

General conclusions and limits of the study: Compared with equally common non-associated chains, HLA-associated TCR beta chains in a later analysis were more clonally expanded and had lower generation probabilities. Broadly in line with IMGT annotations, most TCR beta V segments showed up in productive rearrangements about 87% or about 30% of the time in an earlier analysis of a few hundred of the donors. Correlated functional status among segregating V segments might be attributable to linkage disequilibrium, but an unknown experimental factor could not be ruled out. When HLA alleles, especially DR and DQ, strongly co-occurred, TCR associations were difficult to assign to individual alleles. Most TCR sequences were seen in very few donors, while some public TCRs were found in many individuals. V-gene and J-gene trimming of TCR beta chains was associated with a missense DCLRE1C variant in a later genetic analysis, and the association was replicated in an independent cohort. The earlier analysis of some 560 of the donors excluded 15 to 20 rarely observed V segments, including chromosome 9 orphons, because counts were too low. The only immune exposure information available for the cohort was CMV serostatus. Most CMV-associated TCR beta chains appeared to be HLA-restricted in a later analysis, and the HLA associations seemed to be driven largely by CMV exposure. In a later analysis, some 17,000 TCR beta sequences were associated with specific HLA alleles at a false discovery rate of 0.05. A cluster of highly shared sequence variants was judged likely to represent a technical artifact of the sequencing pipeline. A further reported finding was that TCR beta sequences accurately predicted the HLA-A and HLA-B alleles for most subjects in the first cohort. In both the original and validation cohorts, the classifier was reported to diagnose cytomegalovirus status with high specificity and sensitivity. A later analysis reported that several top co-occurrence clusters appeared linked to parvovirus B19, influenza, CMV and Epstein-Barr virus. In this cohort, only TCR beta chains were sequenced, and detectable features were limited by the absence of alpha or paired-chain data. The study gave a list of under 200 TCR beta chains associated with cytomegalovirus. According to a later analysis, TCR association rates differed among HLA loci, with DRB1 alleles showing the most associated TCRs and HLA-C alleles showing the fewest. Roughly uniform sequencing depth across donors was assumed in presence/absence analyses, although this assumption may not hold. According to the authors, the approach could potentially be generalized to other disease states and immunological phenotypes. Some IMGT-functional V segments, including TRBV6-2 and TRBV6-3, could not be distinguished by the 87-base-pair reads and were therefore excluded. A later genetic analysis reported fewer N-insertions in productive TCRs among donors in an Asian-associated ancestry cluster than the roughly 670-donor mean. In vitro tests confirmed that a few of the cytomegalovirus-associated TCR beta chains recognize cytomegalovirus antigens. Because HLA typing was missing for some donors at each locus, association tests included only the typed subset.

The protocol used for the library was the immunoSEQ multiplex PCR assay. For the multiplex PCR, a mixture combining 60 forward primers for TCR Vbeta segments and 13 reverse primers for TCR Jbeta segments was used. The CDR3 region of rearranged TCR beta genes was amplified from genomic DNA with a multiplex PCR assay. On the Illumina HiSeq System, the amplified TCR beta libraries were sequenced as 87-base-pair reads. As for the authors' bioinformatics: A later analysis counted about 80 million unique TCR beta chains across the 670 or so repertoires, and roughly 10 million of these chains were shared by at least two donors. A nearest-neighbor algorithm error-corrected the raw reads and collapsed the reads into unique sequences, merging closely related sequences to remove PCR and sequencing errors. Alignment of CDR3 sequences to IMGT reference sequences was used to assign V, D and J gene segments. For a sequence to be retained, at least a six-nucleotide match to both a V gene segment and a J gene segment was required. Rearrangements were classified as productive when the CDR3 lacked stop codons and remained in frame with V and J, and all other rearrangements were classified as non-productive. CDR3 was defined by IMGT convention, running from the second conserved V-encoded cysteine to the conserved J-encoded phenylalanine. In an earlier analysis of approximately 500 of the donors, sequences lacking an unambiguous match to a single V gene segment were excluded. In an earlier analysis of some 590 of the donors, a V segment was called functional when productive rearrangements were above 56.7%, and segregating when the standard deviation between donors exceeded 5%. To diagnose cytomegalovirus status from the catalog of TCR beta chain sequences, a statistical classification framework was built. In a later analysis, TCR nucleotide sequences were compared against IMGT/GENE-DB human TR gene sequences so that V and J genes could be assigned. In a later analysis, CDR3 sequences and most-parsimonious VDJ recombination scenarios were assigned using the TCRdist pipeline. In a later analysis, each TCR beta chain was defined by its CDR3 amino acid sequence together with its V-gene family, and reads lacking a unique V-gene family were excluded. In a later analysis, nearly 600 highly shared, low-generation-probability nucleotide sequences were removed to address suspected cross-contamination and a sequencing artifact. A later analysis calculated a clonal expansion index for each public chain from normalized within-repertoire ranks of inferred template counts. A later analysis computed generation probabilities with a VDJ recombination model fitted to out-of-frame rearrangements, and checked the results against IGoR. A later analysis scored TCR-TCR, TCR-HLA and TCR-CMV co-occurrence with hypergeometric tests, applying a repertoire-size bias correction to TCR pairs. In a later analysis, false discovery rates were estimated by permuting HLA or CMV assignments 20 times. In a later analysis, co-occurring TCRs were grouped using DBSCAN, and TCRdist sequence similarity was added for clustering within HLA-allele-positive subsets. Repertoires with fewer than 30,000 or more than 120,000 public chains were left out of co-occurrence clustering, as were roughly five repertoires with anomalous nucleotide sharing. TCRdb retrieved this table from immuneACCESS and kept in-frame rearrangements only. Not all clones are present; in checked studies, unresolved V genes account for under half, and no reason is known for the remainder. The DNA gave D and trimming, while V, J and clone size come from that table. The sample contains 140,000 to 150,000 clones, 78% of them found a single time. The ten largest make up around 3% of the sample.

V loses 6 bases of germline sequence and J loses 1 base, and the interval between the two ends is 16 bases. Inclusive of the bounding cysteine and phenylalanine, the CDR3 is 15 residues long. Of all the DNA, just the CDR3 is kept, 45 bases in frame from base 1. Sequences MDHEN (CDR1) and SYDVKM (CDR2) are obtained from the germline V gene. The cohort consisted of 600 or so healthy bone marrow donors. Cohort members were all nominally healthy when sampled, although unrecorded immune exposures were likely present. The donor tested CMV seronegative, placing the donor among the roughly 350 seronegative members of the cohort. A peripheral blood sample was collected from each donor, and TCR beta sequencing was performed on peripheral blood mononuclear cells. The Qiagen DNeasy Blood Extraction Kit was used to extract genomic DNA from the blood cell samples.

The sequence was obtained from a female donor in good health and CMV-seronegative. In this chain, TRBV28 is recombined with TRBJ2-7; tentative D gene TRBD1, with 6 bases matching. The sample consisted of PBMCs. CDR3 sequence: CASSPTQGGSYEQYF. DNA sequence: TGTGCCAGCAGCCCGACTCAAGGGGGTTCCTACGAGCAGTACTTC.